The rows below give T cell receptor beta chains drawn from one sample of a study of blood T cell repertoires in COVID-19. Assay: immunoSEQ multiplex PCR; the TCRdb copy retains only in-frame clones and omits some. The repertoire holds about 210,000 clones, with less than 85% as singletons. The sequenced sample was peripheral blood. The receptors come from an elderly woman with COVID-19, enrolled during active disease. CDR3s include the opening cysteine and the closing phenylalanine or tryptophan. A D gene is named only where the DNA matches it firmly. Expanded clones get a size class; other rows say once, few or many, or leave the size out.

j_call,v_call,clone_size,d_call,cdr3_aa,cdr3_nt
TRBJ1-1,TRBV5-6,NA,NA,CASSLARVDTEAFF,TGTGCCAGCAGCTTGGCGAGGGTCGACACTGAAGCTTTCTTT
TRBJ2-3,TRBV24-1,NA,NA,CATSDKLARGQYF,TGTGCCACCAGTGATAAGCTAGCCCGGGGGCAGTATTTT
TRBJ2-4,TRBV3-1/TRBV3-2,NA,TRBD1,CASSQTQGTQYF,TGTGCCAGCAGCCAAACACAGGGGACTCAGTACTTC
TRBJ1-2,TRBV5-6,few,TRBD1,CASSLATGDGYTF,TGTGCCAGCAGCTTGGCGACAGGGGACGGCTACACCTTC
TRBJ2-2,TRBV7-9,NA,TRBD1,CASSPIPFVGTANTGELFF,TGTGCCAGCAGCCCTATCCCCTTTGTGGGGACAGCGAACACCGGGGAGCTGTTTTTT
TRBJ2-1,TRBV19,NA,NA,CATDGGAVYNEQFF,TGTGCCACGGACGGGGGAGCGGTCTACAATGAGCAGTTCTTC
TRBJ2-7,TRBV5-1,NA,NA,CASSPDNSYEQYF,TGCGCCAGCAGTCCAGACAACTCCTACGAGCAGTACTTC
TRBJ2-3,TRBV6-5,NA,NA,CASSRAFTDTQYF,TGTGCCAGCAGCAGGGCCTTCACAGATACGCAGTATTTT
TRBJ2-3,TRBV6-1,NA,NA,CASSDLRASSTDTQYF,TGTGCCAGCAGTGATCTGCGAGCGTCTAGCACAGATACGCAGTATTTT
TRBJ1-2,TRBV6-4,NA,NA,CASSAGSGYTF,TGTGCCAGCAGTGCAGGGTCTGGCTACACCTTC
TRBJ2-3,TRBV7-2,NA,TRBD2,CASSPQRGGQDTQYF,TGTGCCAGCAGCCCCCAGCGGGGGGGCCAAGATACGCAGTATTTT
TRBJ2-2,TRBV6-5,NA,NA,CASTTRTPNTGELFF,TGTGCCAGCACCACCCGAACTCCAAACACCGGGGAGCTGTTTTTT
TRBJ2-1,TRBV5-1,NA,TRBD1,CASSQTDRANNEQFF,TGCGCCAGCAGCCAGACCGACAGGGCTAACAATGAGCAGTTCTTC
TRBJ1-4,TRBV2,NA,TRBD1,CASSRTGANEKLFF,TGTGCCAGCAGTCGGACAGGAGCTAATGAAAAACTGTTTTTT
TRBJ2-1,TRBV4-1,NA,TRBD2,CASSQDWHSGGARQFYNEQFF,TGCGCCAGCAGCCAAGATTGGCATAGCGGGGGGGCCCGACAATTCTACAATGAGCAGTTCTTC
TRBJ2-1,TRBV10-3,NA,NA,CATTSTGLHEQFF,TGTGCCACTACATCGACAGGTCTCCATGAGCAGTTCTTC
TRBJ1-4,TRBV2,once,NA,CASSVYNEKLFF,TGTGCCAGCTCCGTCTATAATGAAAAACTGTTTTTT
TRBJ2-7,TRBV29-1,once,NA,CSVAYRDRYEQYF,TGCAGCGTGGCCTACAGGGACCGCTACGAGCAGTACTTC
TRBJ1-2,TRBV28,NA,NA,CASSGEGRRILHTF,TGTGCCAGCAGTGGGGAGGGAAGAAGGATCCTCCACACCTTC
TRBJ1-2,TRBV29-1,NA,NA,CSDDSYNNYGYTF,TGCAGCGACGACTCTTACAACAACTATGGCTACACCTTC
TRBJ1-6,TRBV3-1/TRBV3-2,NA,NA,CASSQVENNSPLHF,TGTGCCAGCAGCCAAGTCGAGAATAATTCACCCCTCCACTTT
TRBJ2-3,TRBV5-1,NA,TRBD2,CASSLAGSTSTDTQYF,TGCGCCAGCAGTCTAGCGGGGAGCACTAGCACAGATACGCAGTATTTT
TRBJ2-1,TRBV7-6,NA,TRBD2,CASSRGTGLAGYNEQFF,TGTGCCAGCAGCCGAGGAACGGGACTAGCGGGCTACAATGAGCAGTTCTTC
TRBJ1-3,TRBV6-5,NA,NA,CASSYSLGSGNTIYF,TGTGCCAGCAGTTATTCACTTGGCTCTGGAAACACCATATATTTT
TRBJ2-1,TRBV9,NA,TRBD2,CASSARLAGPNEQFF,TGTGCCAGCAGCGCAAGACTAGCGGGGCCCAATGAGCAGTTCTTC
TRBJ1-1,TRBV28,NA,TRBD1,CASSRTGGTEAFF,TGTGCCAGCAGTCGGACAGGGGGAACTGAAGCTTTCTTT